This T cell receptor (beta chain) was captured by sequencing in a study of OX40 agonist ivuxolimab in advanced cancers. On this clone: Its antigen remains unknown.

Study-level points and caveats: At 0.1 to 3.0 mg/kg and by week 6, CD4+ and CD8+ T cells in the blood had expanded clonally.

V lost 5 bases and J lost 7; bases outside the gene matches: 5. Germline V CDR1 and CDR2: SGHTA, FQGNSA. CDR3 length: 14 amino acids. Sequencing was performed with immunoSEQ multiplex PCR; in TCRdb, only in-frame clones are kept and a portion is missing. The sample includes fewer than 30,000 clones, 76% of them seen just once. This TCR came from an adult with an advanced solid tumor such as melanoma, head and neck, liver or kidney cancer. Sequenced here: CD4+ or CD8+ T cells sorted from blood, sampled in a trial of the OX40 agonist ivuxolimab. The genes are TRBV7-2 and TRBJ1-6; 7 bases are shared with TRBD1. The CDR3 coding sequence is TGTGCCAGCAGCCCGCAGGGGGAGAATTCACCCCTCCACTTT. Encoded protein: CASSPQGENSPLHF.